The 18 T cell receptor beta chains listed next were all sequenced from one sample in a study of blood T cell repertoires in COVID-19. Sequenced by immunoSEQ multiplex PCR; TCRdb stores in-frame clones only, minus some. Seen here are approximately 140,000 clones, about 86% observed once, and the top ten hold about 2.2%. The sequencing input was PBMCs or T cells enriched from blood (not recorded which). These receptors were obtained from a man aged 40-49 years with acute COVID-19.

Note on this clone: The same CDR3 is also encoded by other DNA sequences in this sample. This chain uses TRBV5-1 with TRBJ1-2; no definite D call. The CDR3 is 12 amino acids. V lost 1 base and J 3 bases, leaving 4 bases between the germline ends. Per the germline V gene, CDR1 is SGHRS and CDR2 is YFSETQ. Written as DNA, the CDR3 is TGCGCCAGCAGCTTGACAGACTATGGCTACACCTTC. It is translated as CASSLTDYGYTF. The full variable domain, its missing parts supplied by reference TRBV5-1 and TRBJ1-2, is KAGVTQTPRYLIKTRGQQVTLSCSPISGHRSVSWYQQTPGQGLQFLFEYFSETQRNKGNFPGRFSGRQFSNSRSEMNVSTLELGDSALYLCASSLTDYGYTFGSGTRLTVV.

The J gene is TRBJ1-2, the V gene TRBV5-3; a weak D match, TRBD1 (5 bases). TRBV5-3 is known as an ORF, though its function is uncertain. CDR3 size: 17 residues. V lost 1 base to trimming and J lost 4 bases, with 20 bases between them. CDR3: CARSLKGRWARGYGYTF. The DNA of the CDR3 is TGTGCCAGAAGCTTGAAGGGCAGGTGGGCTAGGGGCTATGGCTACACCTTC.

The chain combines TRBV5-1 with TRBJ2-7, with TRBD2 matching 11 bases. Trimming at V came to 5 bases and at J to 4 bases, leaving 8 bases not matched to a gene. In germline, CDR1 is SGHRS, CDR2 YFSETQ. CDR3 length equals 15 residues. This CDR3 reads CASRLLAGEQYEQYF. As DNA, the CDR3 is TGCGCCAGCAGGCTACTAGCGGGAGAGCAATACGAGCAGTACTTC.

The chain combines TRBV7-2 with TRBJ1-2, with D possibly matching TRBD1 (6 bases). Germline V gene lookup returns CDR1 SGHTA and CDR2 FQGNSA. V was trimmed by 5 bases and J by 8 bases, leaving 21 bases between them. The CDR3 has 15 residues. The CDR3: CASSADRQVASGYTF. CDR3 in DNA: TGTGCCAGCAGCGCCGACCGACAGGTAGCGTCCGGCTACACCTTC.

The rearrangement links TRBV3-1 (or the pseudogene TRBV3-2) to TRBJ2-1, with D perhaps matching TRBD1 (6 bases). The CDR3 is 13 amino acids. Trimming shortened V by 4 bases and J by 6 bases, and 10 bases separated the two germline ends. Germline CDR1 LGHDT, CDR2 YNNKEL (reference sequence). This CDR3 is CASSLVQGNEQFF. CDR3 bases: TGTGCCAGCAGCCTCGTACAGGGCAATGAGCAGTTCTTC.

The chain uses TRBV6-5 and TRBJ2-3; no clear D gene. The CDR3 loop spans 15 amino acids. In germline, CDR1 is MNHEY, CDR2 SVGAGI. The V and J ends lost 6 bases and 2 bases respectively, with 15 bases between them. As DNA, the CDR3 is TGTGCCAGCAGGCCAAGAGGCTTTAACACAGATACGCAGTATTTT. This translates into CASRPRGFNTDTQYF.

The chain employs TRBV6-5 and TRBJ1-5; no firm D call. The CDR3 sequence is 14 residues long. Germline-derived CDR1 and CDR2 are MNHEY and SVGAGI. V was trimmed by 3 bases and J by 5 bases, leaving 11 bases between them. The CDR3 bases are TGTGCCAGCAGTTATTCAGTGGCCTATCAGCCCCAGCATTTT. Amino acid sequence: CASSYSVAYQPQHF.

The chain has TRBV3-1 (or the pseudogene TRBV3-2) and TRBJ2-3; 13 bases are shared with TRBD2. The CDR3 totals 17 residues. Per the germline V gene, CDR1 is LGHDT and CDR2 is YNNKEL (reference sequence). Germline trimming cut 4 bases from V and 4 bases from J; bases unmatched to any gene: 8. Here the CDR3 reads CASSLPRTSGSADTQYF. CDR3 bases: TGTGCCAGCAGCCTACCCCGGACTAGCGGGAGTGCAGATACGCAGTATTTT.

This chain joins TRBV6-5 and TRBJ1-1; the D is unclear. The CDR3 spans 14 residues. Trimming left V 2 bases short and J 0 bases short, with 7 bases between. Germline V gene sequence: CDR1 MNHEY, CDR2 SVGAGI. In DNA form, the CDR3 reads TGTGCCAGCAGTTACCTTCAGGTGAACACTGAAGCTTTCTTT. As protein: CASSYLQVNTEAFF.

The V gene is TRBV6-6, the J gene TRBJ2-1; TRBD2 is a possible D gene (6 bases). The CDR3 consists of 15 residues. Germline assignment: CDR1 MNHNY and CDR2 SVGAGI (reference sequence). V was trimmed by 6 bases and J by 7 bases, leaving 19 bases between them. CDR3 nucleotides: TGTGCCAGCAGAGCCCCGGGACTCGGATTAAATGAGCAGTTCTTC. Translated, it gives CASRAPGLGLNEQFF.

The chain combines TRBV29-1 with TRBJ1-1; TRBD1 is a possible D gene (6 bases). V dropped 7 bases and J dropped 1 base, with 10 bases sitting between them. Germline V gives CDR1 SQVTM, CDR2 ANQGSEA. This CDR3 is 12 amino acids long. CDR3 amino acids: CSGRQENTEAFF. The CDR3 region has the DNA TGCAGCGGGCGACAGGAGAACACTGAAGCTTTCTTT.

The chain is built from TRBV15 and TRBJ1-4; no clear D gene. The V gene lost 6 bases and the J gene lost 5 bases, with 7 bases spanning the gap. The CDR3 runs to 12 residues. Germline V lookup: CDR1 LNHNV, CDR2 YYDKDF (reference sequence). CDR3 DNA sequence: TGTGCCACCAGGAGACAAAATGAAAAACTGTTTTTT. This translates into CATRRQNEKLFF.

The chain carries TRBV24-1 and TRBJ2-7, with 10 bases fitting TRBD1. The V gene end was trimmed by 6 bases and the J gene end by 7 bases; junction bases not matched to a gene: 11. The germline CDR1 and CDR2 sequences are KGHDR and SFDVKD. This CDR3 has 15 amino acids. The CDR3 loop is CATSITGQGREEQYF. In DNA, the CDR3 is TGTGCCACCAGTATAACGGGACAGGGGAGAGAAGAGCAGTACTTC.

V is TRBV27 and J is TRBJ1-2; 7 nucleotides line up with TRBD1. Germline V lookup: CDR1 MNHEY, CDR2 SMNVEV (reference sequence). With V trimmed by 8 bases and J by 4 bases, 4 bases remained unmatched. This CDR3 contains 12 residues. CDR3 nucleotide sequence: TGTGCCAGCGCCAGGGGGTTCTATGGCTACACCTTC. It yields the protein CASARGFYGYTF.

V is TRBV5-1 and J is TRBJ2-3, with D possibly matching TRBD1 (6 bases). CDR1 is SGHRS, CDR2 YFSETQ, per germline. The CDR3 consists of 13 residues. V gave up 2 bases and J gave up 6 bases, with 10 bases separating them. The DNA of the CDR3 is TGCGCCAGCAGCTTAAACAGGGAGGATACGCAGTATTTT. Amino acids: CASSLNREDTQYF.

The chain couples TRBV5-8 to TRBJ2-5; tentatively, D is TRBD1 (5 bases). The V and J ends lost 3 bases and 4 bases respectively, with 16 bases between them. In germline, CDR1 is SGHTS, CDR2 YDEGEE. The CDR3 has 15 residues. In DNA form, the CDR3 reads TGTGCCAGCAGCTGGTCGCTGGGGCAGTCAGAGACCCAGTACTTC. This codes for CASSWSLGQSETQYF.

The chain recombines TRBV7-3 with TRBJ2-1, with 8 bases fitting TRBD2. Trimming at V came to 5 bases and at J to 7 bases, leaving 13 bases not matched to a gene. CDR3 size: 16 residues. The V gene's germline CDR1 is SGHTA and CDR2 FQGTGA. CDR3 loop: CASSRPPGLGLNEQFF. In nucleotides, the CDR3 is TGTGCCAGCAGCCGCCCACCGGGACTAGGGCTTAATGAGCAGTTCTTC.

The chain has TRBV10-3 and TRBJ1-6, with 10 bases aligning to TRBD1. The ends lost 6 bases at V and 8 bases at J; junction bases unmatched: 1. The germline gives CDR1 ENHRY, CDR2 SYGVKD. CDR3 length: 13 residues. CDR3 sequence: CAIRGTGDSPLHF. The DNA of the CDR3 is TGTGCCATCAGGGGGACAGGGGATTCACCCCTCCACTTT.